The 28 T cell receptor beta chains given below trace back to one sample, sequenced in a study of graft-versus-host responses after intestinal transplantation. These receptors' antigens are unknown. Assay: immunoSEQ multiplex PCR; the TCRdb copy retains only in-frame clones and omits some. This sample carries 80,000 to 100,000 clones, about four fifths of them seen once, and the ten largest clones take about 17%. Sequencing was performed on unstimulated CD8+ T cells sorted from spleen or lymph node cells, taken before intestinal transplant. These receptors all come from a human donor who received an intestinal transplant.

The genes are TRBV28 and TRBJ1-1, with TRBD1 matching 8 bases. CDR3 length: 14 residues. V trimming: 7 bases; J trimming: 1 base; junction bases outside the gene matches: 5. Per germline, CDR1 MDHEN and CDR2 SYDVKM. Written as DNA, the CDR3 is TGTGCCAGCACCTGGACAGGGAGGAACACTGAAGCTTTCTTT. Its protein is CASTWTGRNTEAFF.

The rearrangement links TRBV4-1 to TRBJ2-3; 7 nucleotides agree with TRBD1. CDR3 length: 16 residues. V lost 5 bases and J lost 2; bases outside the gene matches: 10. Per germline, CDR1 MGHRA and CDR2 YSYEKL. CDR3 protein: CASSERDRSTTDTQYF. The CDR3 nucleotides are TGCGCCAGCAGCGAACGGGACAGAAGCACCACAGATACGCAGTATTTT.

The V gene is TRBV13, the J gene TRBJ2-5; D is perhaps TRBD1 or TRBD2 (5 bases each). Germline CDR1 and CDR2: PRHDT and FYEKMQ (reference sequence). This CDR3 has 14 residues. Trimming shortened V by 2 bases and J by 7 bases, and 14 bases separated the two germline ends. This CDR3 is CASSLWGSRGTQYF. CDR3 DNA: TGTGCCAGCAGCTTATGGGGCTCCCGGGGGACCCAGTACTTC.

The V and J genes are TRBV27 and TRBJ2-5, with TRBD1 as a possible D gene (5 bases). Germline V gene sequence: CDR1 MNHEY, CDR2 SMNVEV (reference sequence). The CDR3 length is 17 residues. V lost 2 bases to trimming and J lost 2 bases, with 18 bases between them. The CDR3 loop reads CASSLRLQENGQETQYF. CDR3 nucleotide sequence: TGTGCCAGCAGTTTACGTTTACAGGAAAACGGGCAAGAGACCCAGTACTTC.

In DNA form, the CDR3 reads TGTGCCAGCAGTTACGGAGGAGCGACCTACGAGCAGTACTTC. Translated, it gives CASSYGGATYEQYF. This rearrangement joins TRBV6-5 to TRBJ2-7, with D possibly TRBD2 on 5 matching bases. Germline loops: CDR1 MNHEY, CDR2 SVGAGI. Trimming stripped 2 bases from V and 2 bases from J, with 10 bases between. The CDR3 runs 14 residues.

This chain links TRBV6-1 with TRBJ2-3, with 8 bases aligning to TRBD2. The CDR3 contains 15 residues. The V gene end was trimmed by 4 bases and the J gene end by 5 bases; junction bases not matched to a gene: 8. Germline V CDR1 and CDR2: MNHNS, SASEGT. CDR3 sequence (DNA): TGTGCCAGCAGTGGCTTAGCGGGAAGTAGAGATACGCAGTATTTT. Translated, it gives CASSGLAGSRDTQYF.

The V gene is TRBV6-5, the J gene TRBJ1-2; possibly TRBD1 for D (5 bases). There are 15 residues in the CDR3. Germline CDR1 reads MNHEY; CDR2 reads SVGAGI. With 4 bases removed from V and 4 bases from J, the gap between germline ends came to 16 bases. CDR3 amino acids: CASSLQAASVYGYTF. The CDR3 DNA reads TGTGCCAGCAGTTTACAGGCCGCCTCAGTCTATGGCTACACCTTC.

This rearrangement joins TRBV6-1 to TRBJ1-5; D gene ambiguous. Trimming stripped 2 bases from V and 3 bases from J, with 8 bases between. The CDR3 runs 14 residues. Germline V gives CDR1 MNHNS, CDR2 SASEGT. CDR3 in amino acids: CASSERSLNQPQHF. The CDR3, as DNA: TGTGCCAGCAGTGAACGAAGTCTCAATCAGCCCCAGCATTTT.

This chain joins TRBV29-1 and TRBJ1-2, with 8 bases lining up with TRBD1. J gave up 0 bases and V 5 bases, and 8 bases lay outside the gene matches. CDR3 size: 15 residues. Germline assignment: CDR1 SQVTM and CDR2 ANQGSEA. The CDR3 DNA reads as TGCAGCGTTTTCCCTGACAGGGGTCCTAACTATGGCTACACCTTC. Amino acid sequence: CSVFPDRGPNYGYTF.

CDR3 protein: CASSFAGDNYEQYF. The CDR3 DNA reads as TGTGCCAGCAGTTTTGCAGGGGACAACTACGAGCAGTACTTC. The chain recombines TRBV27 with TRBJ2-7, with TRBD1 as a possible D gene (6 bases). Germline lookup yields CDR1 MNHEY and CDR2 SMNVEV (reference sequence). V lost 3 bases and J lost 3, with 12 bases in between. The CDR3 spans 14 residues.

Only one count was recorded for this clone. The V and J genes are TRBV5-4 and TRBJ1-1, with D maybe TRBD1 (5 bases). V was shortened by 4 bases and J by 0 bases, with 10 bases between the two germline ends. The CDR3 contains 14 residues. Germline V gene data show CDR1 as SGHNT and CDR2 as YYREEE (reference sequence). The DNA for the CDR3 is TGTGCCAGCAGCCCCCAGGGTATGAACACTGAAGCTTTCTTT. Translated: CASSPQGMNTEAFF.

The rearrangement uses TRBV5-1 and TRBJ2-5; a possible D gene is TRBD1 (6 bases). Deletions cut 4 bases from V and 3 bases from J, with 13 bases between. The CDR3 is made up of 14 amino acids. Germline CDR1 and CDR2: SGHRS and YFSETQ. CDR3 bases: TGCGCCAGCAGCGTCCGGGACAACAAAGAGACCCAGTACTTC. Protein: CASSVRDNKETQYF. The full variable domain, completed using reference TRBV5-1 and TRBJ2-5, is KAGVTQTPRYLIKTRGQQVTLSCSPISGHRSVSWYQQTPGQGLQFLFEYFSETQRNKGNFPGRFSGRQFSNSRSEMNVSTLELGDSALYLCASSVRDNKETQYFGPGTRLLVL.

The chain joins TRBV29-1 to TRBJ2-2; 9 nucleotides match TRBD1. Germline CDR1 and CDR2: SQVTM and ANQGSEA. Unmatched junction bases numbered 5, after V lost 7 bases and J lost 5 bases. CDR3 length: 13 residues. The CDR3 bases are TGCAGCGCAACCGGGACAGGGACCGGGGAGCTGTTTTTT. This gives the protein CSATGTGTGELFF.

Here the CDR3 reads CASSPSDRSFYEQYF. As DNA, the CDR3 is TGTGCCAGTAGTCCCTCGGACAGAAGCTTCTACGAGCAGTACTTC. The rearrangement joins TRBV19 to TRBJ2-7, with a weak D call TRBD1 (6 bases). With 5 bases removed from V and 3 bases from J, the gap between germline ends came to 17 bases. The CDR3 sequence is 15 residues long. Germline CDR1 is LNHDA and CDR2 is SQIVND (reference sequence).

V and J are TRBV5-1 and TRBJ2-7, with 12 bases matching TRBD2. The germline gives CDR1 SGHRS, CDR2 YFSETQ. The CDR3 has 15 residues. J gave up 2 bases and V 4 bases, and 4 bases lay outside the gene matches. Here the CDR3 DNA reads TGCGCCAGCAGCCCACTAGCGGGAGGCCCCTACGAGCAGTACTTC. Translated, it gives CASSPLAGGPYEQYF.

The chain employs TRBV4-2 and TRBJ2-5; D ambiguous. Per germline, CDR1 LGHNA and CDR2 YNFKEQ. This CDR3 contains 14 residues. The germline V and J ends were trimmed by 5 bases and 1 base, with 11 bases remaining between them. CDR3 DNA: TGTGCCAGCAGCGAACTGTACGCCCAAGAGACCCAGTACTTC. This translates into CASSELYAQETQYF.

The CDR3 loop is CASSSYGTSGTYEQYF. DNA for the CDR3: TGTGCCAGCAGCTCCTACGGGACTAGCGGGACCTACGAGCAGTACTTC. The V call is TRBV13, the J call TRBJ2-7; 13 bases are a match to TRBD2. The ends lost 4 bases at V and 2 bases at J; junction bases unmatched: 5. This CDR3 spans 16 amino acids. Per the germline V gene, CDR1 is PRHDT and CDR2 is FYEKMQ (reference sequence). Variable domain in full (rest from reference TRBV13 and TRBJ2-7): AAGVIQSPRHLIKEKRETATLKCYPIPRHDTVYWYQQGPGQDPQFLISFYEKMQSDKGSIPDRFSAQQFSDYHSELNMSSLELGDSALYFCASSSYGTSGTYEQYFGPGTRLTVT.

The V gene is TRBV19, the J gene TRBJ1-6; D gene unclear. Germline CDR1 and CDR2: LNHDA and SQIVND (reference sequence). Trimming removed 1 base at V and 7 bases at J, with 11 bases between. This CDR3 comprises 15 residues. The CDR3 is CASSIGERFNSPLHF. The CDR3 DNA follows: TGTGCCAGTAGTATAGGAGAACGGTTCAATTCACCCCTCCACTTT.

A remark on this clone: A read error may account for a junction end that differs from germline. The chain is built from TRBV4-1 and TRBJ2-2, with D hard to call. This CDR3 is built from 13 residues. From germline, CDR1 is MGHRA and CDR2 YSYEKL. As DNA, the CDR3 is TGTGCCAGCAGCCAAGGTCGAGGTGGGGAGCTGTTTTTT. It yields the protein CASSQGRGGELFF.

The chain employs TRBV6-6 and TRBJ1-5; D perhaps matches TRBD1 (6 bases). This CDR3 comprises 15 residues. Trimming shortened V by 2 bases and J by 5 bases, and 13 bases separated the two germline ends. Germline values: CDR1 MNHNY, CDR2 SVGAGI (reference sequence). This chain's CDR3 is CASSYPRGIHQPQHF. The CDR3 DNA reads TGTGCCAGCAGTTACCCCAGGGGAATCCATCAGCCCCAGCATTTT.

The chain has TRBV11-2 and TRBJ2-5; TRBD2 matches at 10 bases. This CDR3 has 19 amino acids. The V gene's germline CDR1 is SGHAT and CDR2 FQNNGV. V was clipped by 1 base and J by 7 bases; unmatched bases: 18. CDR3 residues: CASSLGIVSGGTYLGTQYF. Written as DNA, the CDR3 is TGTGCCAGCAGCTTAGGGATAGTTAGCGGGGGGACATATTTGGGGACCCAGTACTTC.

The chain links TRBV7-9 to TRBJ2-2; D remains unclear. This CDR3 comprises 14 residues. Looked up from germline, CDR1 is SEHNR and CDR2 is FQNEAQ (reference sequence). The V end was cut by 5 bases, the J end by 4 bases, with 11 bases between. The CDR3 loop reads CASSHEGSTGELFF. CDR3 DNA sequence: TGTGCCAGCAGCCACGAAGGTAGCACCGGGGAGCTGTTTTTT.

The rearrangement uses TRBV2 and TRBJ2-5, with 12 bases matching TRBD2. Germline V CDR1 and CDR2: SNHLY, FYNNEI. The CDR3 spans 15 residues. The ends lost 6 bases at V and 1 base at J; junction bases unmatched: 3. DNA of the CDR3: TGTGCCAGCAGCGGACTAGCGGGGCTCCAAGAGACCCAGTACTTC. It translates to CASSGLAGLQETQYF.

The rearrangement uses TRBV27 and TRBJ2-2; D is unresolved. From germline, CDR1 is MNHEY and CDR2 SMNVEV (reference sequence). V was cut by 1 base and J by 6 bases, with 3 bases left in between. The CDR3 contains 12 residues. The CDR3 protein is CASSLWAGELFF. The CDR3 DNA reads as TGTGCCAGCAGTTTATGGGCCGGGGAGCTGTTTTTT.

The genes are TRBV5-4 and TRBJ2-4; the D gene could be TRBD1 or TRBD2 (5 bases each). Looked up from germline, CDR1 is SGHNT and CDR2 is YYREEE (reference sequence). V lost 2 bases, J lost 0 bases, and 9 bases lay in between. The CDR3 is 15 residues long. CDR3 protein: CASSFDGTAKNIQYF. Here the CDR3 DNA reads TGTGCCAGCAGCTTCGATGGGACAGCCAAAAACATTCAGTACTTC.

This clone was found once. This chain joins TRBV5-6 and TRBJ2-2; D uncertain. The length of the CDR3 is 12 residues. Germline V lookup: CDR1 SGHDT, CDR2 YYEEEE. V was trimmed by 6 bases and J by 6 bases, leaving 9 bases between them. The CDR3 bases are TGTGCCAGCAAATTGGGGTCCGGGGAGCTGTTTTTT. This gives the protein CASKLGSGELFF. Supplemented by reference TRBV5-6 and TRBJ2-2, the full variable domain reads DAGVTQSPTHLIKTRGQQVTLRCSPKSGHDTVSWYQQALGQGPQFIFQYYEEEERQRGNFPDRFSGHQFPNYSSELNVNALLLGDSALYLCASKLGSGELFFGEGSRLTVL.

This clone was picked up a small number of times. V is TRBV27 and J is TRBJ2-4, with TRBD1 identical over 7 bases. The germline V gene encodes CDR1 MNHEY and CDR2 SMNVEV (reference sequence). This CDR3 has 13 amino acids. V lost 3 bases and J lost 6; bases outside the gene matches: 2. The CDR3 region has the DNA TGTGCCAGCAGTTTGGGACAGACAAACATTCAGTACTTC. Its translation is CASSLGQTNIQYF.

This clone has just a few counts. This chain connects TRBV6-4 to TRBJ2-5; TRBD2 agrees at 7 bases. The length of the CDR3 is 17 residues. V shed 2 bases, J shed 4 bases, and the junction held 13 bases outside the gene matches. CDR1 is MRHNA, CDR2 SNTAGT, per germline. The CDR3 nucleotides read TGTGCCAGCAGTGACACCCCCTCACCTCTAGCGGTAGAGACCCAGTACTTC. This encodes CASSDTPSPLAVETQYF.